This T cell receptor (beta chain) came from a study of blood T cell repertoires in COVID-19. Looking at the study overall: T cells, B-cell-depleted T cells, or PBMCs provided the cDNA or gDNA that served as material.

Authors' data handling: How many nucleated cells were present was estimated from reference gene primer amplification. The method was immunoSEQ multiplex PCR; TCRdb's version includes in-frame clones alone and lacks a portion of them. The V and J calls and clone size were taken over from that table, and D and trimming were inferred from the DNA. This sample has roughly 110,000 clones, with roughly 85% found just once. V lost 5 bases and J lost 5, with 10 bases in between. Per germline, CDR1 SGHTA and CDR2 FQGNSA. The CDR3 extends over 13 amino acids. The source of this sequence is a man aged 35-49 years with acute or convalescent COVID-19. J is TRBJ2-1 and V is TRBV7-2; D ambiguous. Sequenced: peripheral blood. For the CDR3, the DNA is TGTGCCAGCAGCATCGGTCCAAACAATGAGCAGTTCTTC. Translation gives CASSIGPNNEQFF.